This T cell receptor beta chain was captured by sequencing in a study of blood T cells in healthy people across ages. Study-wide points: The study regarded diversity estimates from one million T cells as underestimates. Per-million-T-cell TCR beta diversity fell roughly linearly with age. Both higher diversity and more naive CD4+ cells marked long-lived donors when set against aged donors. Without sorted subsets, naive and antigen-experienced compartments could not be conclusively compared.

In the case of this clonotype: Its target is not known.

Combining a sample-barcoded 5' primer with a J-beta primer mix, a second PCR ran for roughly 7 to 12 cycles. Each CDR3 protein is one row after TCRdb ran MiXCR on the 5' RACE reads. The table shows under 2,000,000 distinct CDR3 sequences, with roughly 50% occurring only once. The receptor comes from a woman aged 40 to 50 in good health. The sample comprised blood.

This chain's CDR3 is CASSQDGRTVGGYTF. CDR3 nucleotide sequence: TGCGCCAGCAGCCAAGATGGTCGCACGGTTGGGGGCTACACCTTC. The chain has TRBV4-3 and TRBJ1-2; D uncertain. V lost 0 bases and J lost 8, with 16 bases in between. Germline values: CDR1 LGHNA, CDR2 YSLEER. The CDR3 is 15 amino acids.